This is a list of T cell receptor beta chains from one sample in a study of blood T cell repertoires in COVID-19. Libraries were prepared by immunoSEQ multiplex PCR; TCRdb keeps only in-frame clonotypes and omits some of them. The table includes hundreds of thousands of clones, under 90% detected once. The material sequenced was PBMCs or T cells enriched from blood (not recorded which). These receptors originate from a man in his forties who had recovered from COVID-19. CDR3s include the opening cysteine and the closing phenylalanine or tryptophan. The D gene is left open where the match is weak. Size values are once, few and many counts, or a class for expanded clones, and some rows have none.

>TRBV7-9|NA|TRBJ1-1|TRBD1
TGTGCCAGCAGCCTAGGGACAGCTAAGAACACTGAAGCTTTCTTT
CASSLGTAKNTEAFF
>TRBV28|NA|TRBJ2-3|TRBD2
TGTGCCAGCAGTCTACTAGCGGGCGTGGAGGCCACGCAGTATTTT
CASSLLAGVEATQYF
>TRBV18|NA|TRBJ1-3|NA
TGTGCCAGCTCCACTTCGGGGGGCTCTGGAAACACCATATATTTT
CASSTSGGSGNTIYF
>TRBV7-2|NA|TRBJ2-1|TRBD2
TGTGCCAGCAGCTTAGGGCTAGCGGGGATGAATGAGCAGTTCTTC
CASSLGLAGMNEQFF
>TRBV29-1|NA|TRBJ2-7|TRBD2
TGCAGCGGGGCAAGCGGGAACTCCTACGAGCAGTACTTC
CSGASGNSYEQYF
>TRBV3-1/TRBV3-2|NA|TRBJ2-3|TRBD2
TGTGCCAGCAGCCCACCAACTAGCGGGGGGGTAGCAGTCGCAGATACGCAGTATTTT
CASSPPTSGGVAVADTQYF
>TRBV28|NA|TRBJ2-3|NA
TGTGCCAGCAGTTTCGCGACAGGCGAGGGGGATACGCAGTATTTT
CASSFATGEGDTQYF
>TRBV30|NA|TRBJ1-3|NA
TGTGCCTGGAGTGTTCGCAGGGGACCCTCTCGCTCTGGAAACACCATATATTTT
CAWSVRRGPSRSGNTIYF
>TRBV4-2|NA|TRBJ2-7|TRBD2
TGTGCCAGCAGCCCGGCCGGGACGGCGGGGGTGCAGTACTTC
CASSPAGTAGVQYF
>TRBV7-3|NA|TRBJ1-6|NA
TGTGCCAGCAGCCCTCACTTTGGTTCACCCCTCCACTTT
CASSPHFGSPLHF
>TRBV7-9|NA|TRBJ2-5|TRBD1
TGTGCCAGCAGCTCACAAGACAGGGTCCAAGAGACCCAGTACTTC
CASSSQDRVQETQYF
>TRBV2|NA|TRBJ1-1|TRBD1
TGTGCCAGCAGTCGACAGGGGGACACTGAAGCTTTCTTT
CASSRQGDTEAFF
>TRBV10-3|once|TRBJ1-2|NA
TGTGCCATCAGTTTGGGACTCCAGACTAACTATGGCTACACCTTC
CAISLGLQTNYGYTF
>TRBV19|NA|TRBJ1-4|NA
TGTGCCAGTAGATGGAGGGGAACGTCAACTAATGAAAAACTGTTTTTT
CASRWRGTSTNEKLFF
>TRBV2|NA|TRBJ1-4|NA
TGTGCCAGCAGCTCACAGGCAACTAATGAAAAACTGTTTTTT
CASSSQATNEKLFF
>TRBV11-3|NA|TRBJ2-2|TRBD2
TGTGCCAGCAGCCCGGGACTAGCGGGAGGGCCCGGGGAGCTGTTTTTT
CASSPGLAGGPGELFF
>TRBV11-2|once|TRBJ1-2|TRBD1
TGTGCCAGCAGCCCCGCCGGGACAGGCTATGGCTACACCTTC
CASSPAGTGYGYTF
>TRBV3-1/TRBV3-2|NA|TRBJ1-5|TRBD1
TGTGCCAGCAGCCAAGAACAGGGGCCTCAGCCCCAGCATTTT
CASSQEQGPQPQHF
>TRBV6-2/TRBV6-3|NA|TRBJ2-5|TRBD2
TGTGCCAGCAGCGCAACGGGACTAGCGGCCCAAGAGACCCAGTACTTC
CASSATGLAAQETQYF
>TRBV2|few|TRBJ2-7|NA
TGTGCCAGCATAGGGGATTCCTACGAGCAGTACTTC
CASIGDSYEQYF
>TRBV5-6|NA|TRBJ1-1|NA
TGTGCCAGCAGCTTTTTCAGATCGATCGAAGCTTTCTTT
CASSFFRSIEAFF
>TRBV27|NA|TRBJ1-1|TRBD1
TGTGCCAGCAGTGGACAGGGGTCGAACACTGAAGCTTTCTTT
CASSGQGSNTEAFF
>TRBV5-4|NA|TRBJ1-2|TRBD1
TGTGCCAGCAGCGCCAGACAGGGTCAAGATGGCTACACCTTC
CASSARQGQDGYTF
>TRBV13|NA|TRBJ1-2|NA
TGTGCCAGCAGCCCCAGAAGTATCAACTATGGCTACACCTTC
CASSPRSINYGYTF
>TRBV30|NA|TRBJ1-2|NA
TGTGCCTGGAGTGTGAGGCAGAGCTATGGCTACACCTTC
CAWSVRQSYGYTF
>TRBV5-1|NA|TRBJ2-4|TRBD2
TGCGCCAGCAGTCAGAACGGCGGGAGAGTTCAGTACTTC
CASSQNGGRVQYF
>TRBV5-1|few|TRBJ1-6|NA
TGCGCCAGCAGCTTGGCCCCAGGAGGAGGGGATTCACCCCTCCACTTT
CASSLAPGGGDSPLHF
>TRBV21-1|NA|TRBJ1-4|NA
TGTGCCCAAACGAGACGGGGGGTCGAAAAACTGTTTTTT
CAQTRRGVEKLFF
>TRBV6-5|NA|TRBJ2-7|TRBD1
TGTGCCAGCAGCGCGCCGGGACAGGGCGGGCGGGAGCAGTACTTC
CASSAPGQGGREQYF
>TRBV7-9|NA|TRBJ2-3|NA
TGTGCCAGCAGCTTATCATCCAGGGAGGTAACAGATACGCAGTATTTT
CASSLSSREVTDTQYF
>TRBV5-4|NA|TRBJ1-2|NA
TGTGCCAGCAGCCCACGGGGGGGGCAGGGTGGCTATGGCTACACCTTC
CASSPRGGQGGYGYTF
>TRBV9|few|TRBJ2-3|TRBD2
TGTGCCAGCAGCGTAGGGGGGACTAGAGCGGATACGCAGTATTTT
CASSVGGTRADTQYF
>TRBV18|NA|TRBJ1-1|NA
TGTGCCAGCTCACCGATTGACCCTCAGGGCACTGAAGCTTTCTTT
CASSPIDPQGTEAFF
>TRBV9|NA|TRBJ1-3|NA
TGTGCCAGCAGCGTAGAAGGGAGCTCTGGAAACACCATATATTTT
CASSVEGSSGNTIYF
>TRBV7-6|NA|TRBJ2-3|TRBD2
TGTGCCAGCAGCTTAGAGGCTAGCGGATCCACAGATACGCAGTATTTT
CASSLEASGSTDTQYF
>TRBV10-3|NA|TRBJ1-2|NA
TGTGCCATCAGTGGGCCCGTTAACTATGGCTACACCTTC
CAISGPVNYGYTF
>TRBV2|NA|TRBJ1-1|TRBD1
TGTGCCAGCAGTCCCGGGACAGGGGTTTACGGAGCTTTCTTT
CASSPGTGVYGAFF
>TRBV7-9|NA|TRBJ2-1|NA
TGTGCCAGCAGCGGCGGGACTTCCCAGAGGTACAATGAGCAGTTCTTC
CASSGGTSQRYNEQFF
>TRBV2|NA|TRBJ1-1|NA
TGTGCCAGTAGCAGGGAGGACACTGAAGCTTTCTTT
CASSREDTEAFF
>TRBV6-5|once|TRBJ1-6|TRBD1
TGTGCCAGCAGCCGACAGGGACAGGGGAATTCACCCCTCCACTTT
CASSRQGQGNSPLHF
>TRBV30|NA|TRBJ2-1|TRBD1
TGTGCCTGGAGGTCCGGGACAGGGGGCTTCGATGAGCAGTTCTTC
CAWRSGTGGFDEQFF
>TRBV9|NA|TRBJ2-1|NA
TGTGCCAGCAGCGCCGACAGGACCACATCTCCCAGTGAGCAGTTCTTC
CASSADRTTSPSEQFF
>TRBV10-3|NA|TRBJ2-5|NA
TGTGCCATCAGTGTGGCAAGACTATCGCAAGAGACCCAGTACTTC
CAISVARLSQETQYF
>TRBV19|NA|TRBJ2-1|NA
TGTGCCAGTAGTGCCTCGGAGGGTCTAGCACACAATGAGCAGTTCTTC
CASSASEGLAHNEQFF
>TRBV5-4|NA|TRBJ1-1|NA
TGTGCCAGCAGCCTACTCAACAGTCTCAACACTGAAGCTTTCTTT
CASSLLNSLNTEAFF
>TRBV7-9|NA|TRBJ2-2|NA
TGTGCCAGCAGCCAACAGTTGGTCGGGGAGCTGTTTTTT
CASSQQLVGELFF
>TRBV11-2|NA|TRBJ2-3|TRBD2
TGTGCCAGCAGCGTCGGGACTAGCGGGAGTTATACGCAGTATTTT
CASSVGTSGSYTQYF
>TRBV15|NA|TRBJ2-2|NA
TGTGCCACCAGGGAACTAGGGACTTTGTCTGGGGAGCTGTTTTTT
CATRELGTLSGELFF
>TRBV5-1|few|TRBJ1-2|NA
TGCGCCAGCAGCTTAACAGGGCTTGGCTACACCTTC
CASSLTGLGYTF
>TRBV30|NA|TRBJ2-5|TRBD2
TGTGCCGGGAAGGGGAATGCGGGAGGGCCGGGGGAGACCCAGTACTTC
CAGKGNAGGPGETQYF
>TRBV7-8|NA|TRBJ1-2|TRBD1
TGTGCCAGCAGCACGCACCGGGACAGGGACAACTATGGCTACACCTTC
CASSTHRDRDNYGYTF
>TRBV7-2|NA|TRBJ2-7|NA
TGTGCCAGCAGCTTAGTTAGTCTAGCGGAGCAGTACTTC
CASSLVSLAEQYF
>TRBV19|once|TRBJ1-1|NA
TGTGCCAGCAGGTCCCGGGGGGGGAACACTGAAGCTTTCTTT
CASRSRGGNTEAFF
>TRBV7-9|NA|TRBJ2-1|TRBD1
TGTGCCAGCAACGCAGGGGGCGACTACAATGAGCAGTTCTTC
CASNAGGDYNEQFF